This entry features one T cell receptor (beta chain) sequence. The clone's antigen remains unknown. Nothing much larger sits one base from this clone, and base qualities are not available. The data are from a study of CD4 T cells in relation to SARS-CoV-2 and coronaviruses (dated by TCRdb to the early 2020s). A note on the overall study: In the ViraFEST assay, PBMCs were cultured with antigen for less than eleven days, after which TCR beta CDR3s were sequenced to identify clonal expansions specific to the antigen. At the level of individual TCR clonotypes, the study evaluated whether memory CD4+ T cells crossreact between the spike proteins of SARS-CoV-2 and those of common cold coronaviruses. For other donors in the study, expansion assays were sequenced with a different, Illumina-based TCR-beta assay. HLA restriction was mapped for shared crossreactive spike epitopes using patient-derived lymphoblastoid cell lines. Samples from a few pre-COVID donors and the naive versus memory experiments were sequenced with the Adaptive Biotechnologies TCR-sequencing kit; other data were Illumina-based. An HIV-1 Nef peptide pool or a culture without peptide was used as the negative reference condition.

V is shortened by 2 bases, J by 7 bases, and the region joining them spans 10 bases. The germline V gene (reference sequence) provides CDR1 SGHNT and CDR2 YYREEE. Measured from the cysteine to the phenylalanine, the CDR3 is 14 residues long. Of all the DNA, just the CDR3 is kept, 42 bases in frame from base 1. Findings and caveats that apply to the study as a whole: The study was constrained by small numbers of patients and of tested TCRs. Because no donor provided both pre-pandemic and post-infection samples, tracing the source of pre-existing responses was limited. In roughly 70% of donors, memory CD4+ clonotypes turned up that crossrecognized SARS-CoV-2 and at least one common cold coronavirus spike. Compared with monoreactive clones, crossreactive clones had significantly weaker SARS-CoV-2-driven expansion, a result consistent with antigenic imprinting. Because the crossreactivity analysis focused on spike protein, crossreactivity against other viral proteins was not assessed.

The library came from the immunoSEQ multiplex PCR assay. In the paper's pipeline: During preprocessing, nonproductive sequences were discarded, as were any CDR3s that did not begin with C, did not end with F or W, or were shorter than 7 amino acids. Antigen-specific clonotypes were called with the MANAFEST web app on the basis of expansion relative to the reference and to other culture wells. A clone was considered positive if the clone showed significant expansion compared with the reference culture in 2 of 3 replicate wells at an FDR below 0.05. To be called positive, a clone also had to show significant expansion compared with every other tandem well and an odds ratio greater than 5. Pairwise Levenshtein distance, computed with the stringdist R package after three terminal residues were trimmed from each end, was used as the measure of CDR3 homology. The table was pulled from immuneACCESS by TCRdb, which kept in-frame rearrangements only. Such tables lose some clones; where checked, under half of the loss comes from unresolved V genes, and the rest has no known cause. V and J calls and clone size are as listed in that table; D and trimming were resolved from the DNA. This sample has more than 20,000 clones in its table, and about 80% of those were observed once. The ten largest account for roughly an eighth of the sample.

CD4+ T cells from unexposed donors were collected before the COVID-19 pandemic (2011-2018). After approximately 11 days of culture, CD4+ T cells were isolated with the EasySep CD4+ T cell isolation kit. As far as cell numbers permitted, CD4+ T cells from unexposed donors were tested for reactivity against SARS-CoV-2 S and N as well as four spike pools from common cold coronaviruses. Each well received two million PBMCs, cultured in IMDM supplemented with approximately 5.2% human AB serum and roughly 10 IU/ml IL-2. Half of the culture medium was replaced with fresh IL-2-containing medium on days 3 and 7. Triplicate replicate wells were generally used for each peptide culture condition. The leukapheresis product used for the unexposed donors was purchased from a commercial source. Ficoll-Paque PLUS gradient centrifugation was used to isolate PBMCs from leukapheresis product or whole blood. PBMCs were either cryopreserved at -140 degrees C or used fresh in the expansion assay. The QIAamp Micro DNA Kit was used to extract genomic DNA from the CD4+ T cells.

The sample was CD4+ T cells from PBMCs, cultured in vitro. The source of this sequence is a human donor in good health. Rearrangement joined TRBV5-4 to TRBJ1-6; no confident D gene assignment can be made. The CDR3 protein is CASSFYDGNSPLHF. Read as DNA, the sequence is TGTGCCAGCAGCTTCTACGACGGGAATTCACCCCTCCACTTT.